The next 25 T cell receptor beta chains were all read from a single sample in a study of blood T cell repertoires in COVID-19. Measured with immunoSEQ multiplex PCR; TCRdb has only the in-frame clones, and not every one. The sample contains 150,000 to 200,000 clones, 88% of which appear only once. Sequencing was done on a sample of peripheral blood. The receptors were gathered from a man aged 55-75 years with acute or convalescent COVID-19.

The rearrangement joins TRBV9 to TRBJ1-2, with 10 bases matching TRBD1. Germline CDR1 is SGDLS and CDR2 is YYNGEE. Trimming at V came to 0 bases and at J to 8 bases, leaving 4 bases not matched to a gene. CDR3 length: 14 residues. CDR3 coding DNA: TGTGCCAGCAGCGTAGCTGGGACAGGGGTAGGCTACACCTTC. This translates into CASSVAGTGVGYTF.

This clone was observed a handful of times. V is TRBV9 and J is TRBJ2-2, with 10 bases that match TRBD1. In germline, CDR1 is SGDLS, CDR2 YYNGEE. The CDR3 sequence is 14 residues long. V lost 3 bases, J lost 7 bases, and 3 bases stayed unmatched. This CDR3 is CASSGTGGIGELFF. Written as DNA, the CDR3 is TGTGCCAGCAGCGGGACAGGGGGTATCGGGGAGCTGTTTTTT.

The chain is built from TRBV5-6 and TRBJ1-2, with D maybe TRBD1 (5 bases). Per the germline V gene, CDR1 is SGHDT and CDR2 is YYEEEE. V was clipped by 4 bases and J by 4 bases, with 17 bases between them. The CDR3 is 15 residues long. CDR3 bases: TGTGCCAGCAGCCGGGGACTAACAGGAGTCTATGGCTACACCTTC. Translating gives CASSRGLTGVYGYTF. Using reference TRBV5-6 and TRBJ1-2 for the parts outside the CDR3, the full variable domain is DAGVTQSPTHLIKTRGQQVTLRCSPKSGHDTVSWYQQALGQGPQFIFQYYEEEERQRGNFPDRFSGHQFPNYSSELNVNALLLGDSALYLCASSRGLTGVYGYTFGSGTRLTVV.

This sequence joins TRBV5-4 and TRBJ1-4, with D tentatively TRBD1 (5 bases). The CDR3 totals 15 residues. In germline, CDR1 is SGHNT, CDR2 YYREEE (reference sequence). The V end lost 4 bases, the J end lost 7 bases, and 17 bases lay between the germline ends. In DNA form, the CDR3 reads TGTGCCAGCAGCCTGGGCAGGGAGGGCCGTGAAAAACTGTTTTTT. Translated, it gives CASSLGREGREKLFF.

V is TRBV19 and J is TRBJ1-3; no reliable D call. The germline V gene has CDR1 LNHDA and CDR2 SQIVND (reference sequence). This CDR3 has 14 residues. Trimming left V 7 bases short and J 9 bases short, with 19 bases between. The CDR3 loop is CASTAQAGGSTIYF. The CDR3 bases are TGTGCCAGTACCGCCCAGGCAGGAGGTAGCACCATATATTTT.

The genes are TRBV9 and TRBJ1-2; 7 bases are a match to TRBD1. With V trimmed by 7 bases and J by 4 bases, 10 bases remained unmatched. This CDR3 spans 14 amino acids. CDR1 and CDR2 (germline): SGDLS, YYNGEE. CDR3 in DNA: TGTGCCAGCTCTCGAGGAGGGGGCAGCTATGGCTACACCTTC. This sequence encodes CASSRGGGSYGYTF.

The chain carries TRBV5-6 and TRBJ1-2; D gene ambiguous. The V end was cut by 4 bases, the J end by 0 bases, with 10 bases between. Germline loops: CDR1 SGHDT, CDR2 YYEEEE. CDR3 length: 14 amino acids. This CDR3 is CASSLGVTNYGYTF. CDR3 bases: TGTGCCAGCAGCCTGGGAGTAACTAACTATGGCTACACCTTC.

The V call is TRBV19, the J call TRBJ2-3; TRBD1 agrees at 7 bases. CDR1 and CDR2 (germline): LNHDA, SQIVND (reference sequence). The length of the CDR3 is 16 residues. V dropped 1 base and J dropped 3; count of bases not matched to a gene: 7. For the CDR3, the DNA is TGTGCCAGTAGTATAGCGTTGACAGGGTTGACAGATACGCAGTATTTT. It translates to CASSIALTGLTDTQYF.

CDR3 protein: CASSLDSYSGNTIYF. The CDR3 nucleotides are TGTGCCAGCAGCCTTGACTCTTACTCTGGAAACACCATATATTTT. The chain couples TRBV6-5 to TRBJ1-3; no clear D. The CDR3 runs 15 residues. Germline CDR1 is MNHEY and CDR2 is SVGAGI. V shed 6 bases and J shed 0 bases, with 12 bases lying between them.

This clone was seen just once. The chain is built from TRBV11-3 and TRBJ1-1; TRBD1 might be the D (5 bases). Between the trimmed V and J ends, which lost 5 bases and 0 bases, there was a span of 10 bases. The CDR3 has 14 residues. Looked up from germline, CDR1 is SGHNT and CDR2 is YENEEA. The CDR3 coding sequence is TGTGCCAGCAGCCCGACAGTCATGAACACTGAAGCTTTCTTT. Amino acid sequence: CASSPTVMNTEAFF.

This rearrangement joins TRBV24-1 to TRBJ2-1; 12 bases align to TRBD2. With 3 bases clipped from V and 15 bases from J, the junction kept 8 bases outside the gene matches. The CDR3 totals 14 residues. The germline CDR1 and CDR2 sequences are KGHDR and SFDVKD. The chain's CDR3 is CATSDLRTSGARFF. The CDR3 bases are TGTGCCACCAGTGATCTCCGGACTAGCGGGGCTAGGTTCTTC.

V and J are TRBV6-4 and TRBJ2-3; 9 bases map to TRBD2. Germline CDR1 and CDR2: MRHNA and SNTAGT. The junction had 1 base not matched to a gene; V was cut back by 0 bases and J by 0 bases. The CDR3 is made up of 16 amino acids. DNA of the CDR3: TGTGCCAGCAGTGACTCAGCGGGAGGTAGCACAGATACGCAGTATTTT. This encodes CASSDSAGGSTDTQYF.

CDR3 in amino acids: CASTPVRGNTGELFF. CDR3 nucleotide sequence: TGTGCCAGTACCCCAGTCCGAGGGAACACCGGGGAGCTGTTTTTT. This sequence joins TRBV19 and TRBJ2-2; D is unresolved. Trimming took off 7 bases at V and 1 base at J, with 13 bases between the two ends. Germline V gene data show CDR1 as LNHDA and CDR2 as SQIVND (reference sequence). This CDR3 spans 15 amino acids.

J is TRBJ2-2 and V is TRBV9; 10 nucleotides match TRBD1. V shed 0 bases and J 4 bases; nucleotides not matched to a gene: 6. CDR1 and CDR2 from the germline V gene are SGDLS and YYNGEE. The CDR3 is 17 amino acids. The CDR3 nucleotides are TGTGCCAGCAGCGTAGGACAGGGGGCGCAAGGCACCGGGGAGCTGTTTTTT. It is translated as CASSVGQGAQGTGELFF.

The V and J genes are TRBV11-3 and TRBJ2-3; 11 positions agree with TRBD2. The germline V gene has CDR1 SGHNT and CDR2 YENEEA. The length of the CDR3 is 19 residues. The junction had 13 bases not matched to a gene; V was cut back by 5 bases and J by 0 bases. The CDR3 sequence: CASSARGRLAGISTDTQYF. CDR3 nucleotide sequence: TGTGCCAGCAGCGCCAGGGGGCGACTAGCGGGAATTAGCACAGATACGCAGTATTTT. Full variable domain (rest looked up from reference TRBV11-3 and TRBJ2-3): EAGVVQSPRYKIIEKKQPVAFWCNPISGHNTLYWYLQNLGQGPELLIRYENEEAVDDSQLPKDRFSAERLKGVDSTLKIQPAELGDSAVYLCASSARGRLAGISTDTQYFGPGTRLTVL.

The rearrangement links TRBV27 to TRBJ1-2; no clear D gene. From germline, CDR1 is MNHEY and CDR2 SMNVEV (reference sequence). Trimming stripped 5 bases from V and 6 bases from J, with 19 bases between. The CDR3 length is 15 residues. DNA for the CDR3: TGTGCCAGCAGTCCCGACATTGTTTACGCTCATGGCTACACCTTC. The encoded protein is CASSPDIVYAHGYTF.

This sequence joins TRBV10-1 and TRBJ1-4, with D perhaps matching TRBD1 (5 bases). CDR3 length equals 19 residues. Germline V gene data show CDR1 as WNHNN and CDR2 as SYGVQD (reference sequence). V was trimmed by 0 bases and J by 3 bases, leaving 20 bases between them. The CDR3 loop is CASSESNPTALGSNEKLFF. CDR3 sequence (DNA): TGCGCCAGCAGTGAGTCGAATCCGACAGCCCTAGGATCTAATGAAAAACTGTTTTTT.

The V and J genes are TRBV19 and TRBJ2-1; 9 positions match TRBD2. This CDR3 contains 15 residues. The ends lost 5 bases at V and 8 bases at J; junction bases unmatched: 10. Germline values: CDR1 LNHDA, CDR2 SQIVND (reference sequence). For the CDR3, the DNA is TGTGCCAGTAGTTTAATAGCGGGGGAGACCGATGAGCAGTTCTTC. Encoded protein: CASSLIAGETDEQFF.

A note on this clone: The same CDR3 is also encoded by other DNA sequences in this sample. The CDR3 DNA reads as TGTGCCAGCAGCCCCGGGACAGGGGGCAATCAGCCCCAGCATTTT. As protein: CASSPGTGGNQPQHF. The rearrangement links TRBV3-1 (or the pseudogene TRBV3-2) to TRBJ1-5; 10 bases fit TRBD1. The V gene end was trimmed by 4 bases and the J gene end by 2 bases; junction bases not matched to a gene: 2. CDR1 LGHDT and CDR2 YNNKEL come from the germline V gene (reference sequence). CDR3 size: 15 residues.

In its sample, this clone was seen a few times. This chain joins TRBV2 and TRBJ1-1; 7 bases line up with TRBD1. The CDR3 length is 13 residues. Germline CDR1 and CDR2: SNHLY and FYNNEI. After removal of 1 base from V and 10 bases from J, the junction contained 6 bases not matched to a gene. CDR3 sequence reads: CASSEEVQGRAFF. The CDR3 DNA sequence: TGTGCCAGCAGTGAAGAGGTACAGGGGAGAGCTTTCTTT.

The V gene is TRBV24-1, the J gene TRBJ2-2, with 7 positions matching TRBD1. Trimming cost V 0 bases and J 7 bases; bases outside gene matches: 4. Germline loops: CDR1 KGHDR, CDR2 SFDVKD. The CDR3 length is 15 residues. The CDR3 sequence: CATSDLKGADGELFF. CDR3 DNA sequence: TGTGCCACCAGTGATTTGAAGGGGGCGGACGGGGAGCTGTTTTTT.

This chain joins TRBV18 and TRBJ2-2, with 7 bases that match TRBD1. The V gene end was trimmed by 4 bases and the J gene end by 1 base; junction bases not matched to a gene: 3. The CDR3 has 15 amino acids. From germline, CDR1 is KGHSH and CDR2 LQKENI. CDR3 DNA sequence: TGTGCCAGCTCACTACGGACAGGGAACACCGGGGAGCTGTTTTTT. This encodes CASSLRTGNTGELFF.

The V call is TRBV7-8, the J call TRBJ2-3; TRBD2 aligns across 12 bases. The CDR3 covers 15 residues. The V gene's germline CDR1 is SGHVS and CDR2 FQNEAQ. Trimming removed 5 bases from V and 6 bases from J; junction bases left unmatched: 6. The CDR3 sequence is CASSAGLAGQDTQYF. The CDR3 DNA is TGTGCCAGCAGCGCTGGACTAGCGGGGCAGGATACGCAGTATTTT.

The CDR3 protein is CASRTPTGPNTEAFF. CDR3 bases: TGTGCCAGCAGAACCCCCACAGGACCGAACACTGAAGCTTTCTTT. The chain joins TRBV2 to TRBJ1-1; a possible D gene is TRBD1 (5 bases). The CDR3 length is 15 residues. Germline V gene sequence: CDR1 SNHLY, CDR2 FYNNEI. V shed 6 bases and J shed 1 base, with 15 bases lying between them.

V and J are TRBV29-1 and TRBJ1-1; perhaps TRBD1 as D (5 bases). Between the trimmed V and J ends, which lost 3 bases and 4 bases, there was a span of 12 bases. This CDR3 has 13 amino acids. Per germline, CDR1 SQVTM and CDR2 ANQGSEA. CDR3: CSVERQGRTEAFF. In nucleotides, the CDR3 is TGCAGCGTTGAGAGGCAGGGTCGCACTGAAGCTTTCTTT.